The 25 T cell receptor beta chains presented below share a single source sample, sequenced in a study of cytomegalovirus exposure and HLA in healthy donors. Use of 60 Vbeta and 13 Jbeta primers characterized the PCR. Here immunoSEQ multiplex PCR was the method, and the copy in TCRdb shows in-frame clones only, minus some. The table has 130,000 to 150,000 clones, roughly 80% seen once. Input material: PBMCs. The receptor source for this set is a female donor in good health and CMV-seronegative.

This chain uses TRBV6-1 with TRBJ2-1, with 8 positions matching TRBD2. V was clipped by 5 bases and J by 3 bases; unmatched bases: 6. Per the germline V gene, CDR1 is MNHNS and CDR2 is SASEGT. The CDR3 loop spans 15 amino acids. CDR3 nucleotide sequence: TGTGCCAGCAGTCCGACTAGCGCGAACTACAATGAGCAGTTCTTC. Translation gives CASSPTSANYNEQFF.

The rearrangement uses TRBV29-1 and TRBJ2-7; 12 nucleotides match TRBD2. In germline, CDR1 is SQVTM, CDR2 ANQGSEA. The V gene end was trimmed by 4 bases and the J gene end by 5 bases; junction bases not matched to a gene: 6. The CDR3 runs 14 residues. Here the CDR3 reads CSVAPSGGADEQYF. The CDR3, as DNA: TGCAGCGTTGCCCCTAGCGGGGGGGCAGACGAGCAGTACTTC.

The genes are TRBV28 and TRBJ1-2, with 7 bases fitting TRBD1. CDR1 and CDR2 (germline): MDHEN, SYDVKM. The V and J ends lost 4 bases and 2 bases, in that order; junction bases with no gene match: 7. The CDR3 sequence is 15 residues long. CDR3 region: CASSSPGQSNYGYTF. In DNA, the CDR3 is TGTGCCAGCAGTTCCCCGGGACAGTCAAACTATGGCTACACCTTC.

This clone was picked up one time. The chain has TRBV28 and TRBJ1-5; 11 bases agree with TRBD1. Trimming at V came to 5 bases and at J to 5 bases, leaving 8 bases not matched to a gene. The CDR3 runs 16 residues. CDR1 is MDHEN and CDR2 is SYDVKM in the germline V gene. This CDR3 is CASSLGQGVIDQPQHF. For the CDR3, the DNA is TGTGCCAGCAGTCTGGGACAGGGGGTAATCGATCAGCCCCAGCATTTT.

The CDR3 reads CASSVGQDPVGGAFF. DNA of the CDR3: TGTGCCAGCAGCGTAGGACAGGACCCTGTAGGGGGAGCTTTCTTT. The chain couples TRBV9 to TRBJ1-1; TRBD1 is a possible D gene (6 bases). Trimming shortened V by 0 bases and J by 10 bases, and 19 bases separated the two germline ends. The CDR3 runs to 15 residues. Germline loops: CDR1 SGDLS, CDR2 YYNGEE.

The sample holds a few counts of this clone. The chain joins TRBV19 to TRBJ1-2; D might be TRBD1 (6 bases). The V gene's germline CDR1 is LNHDA and CDR2 SQIVND (reference sequence). The CDR3 is 13 residues long. Trimming shortened V by 5 bases and J by 5 bases, and 12 bases separated the two germline ends. The CDR3 loop reads CASSDGQRYGYTF. In DNA, the CDR3 is TGTGCCAGTAGTGATGGACAGAGGTATGGCTACACCTTC.

The chain uses TRBV27 and TRBJ1-1; perhaps TRBD1 as D (5 bases). Between the trimmed V and J ends, which lost 5 bases and 0 bases, there was a span of 19 bases. The germline gives CDR1 MNHEY, CDR2 SMNVEV (reference sequence). There are 17 residues in the CDR3. CDR3 sequence reads: CASSSPHGAGMNTEAFF. CDR3 sequence (DNA): TGTGCCAGCAGTAGCCCTCATGGGGCCGGTATGAACACTGAAGCTTTCTTT.

The chain carries TRBV7-3 and TRBJ2-3; TRBD2 agrees at 13 bases. Trimming at V came to 5 bases and at J to 4 bases, leaving 6 bases not matched to a gene. The CDR3 sequence is 16 residues long. Germline values: CDR1 SGHTA, CDR2 FQGTGA. Here the CDR3 reads CASSQLAGGGADTQYF. The CDR3 DNA follows: TGTGCCAGCAGCCAACTAGCGGGGGGGGGCGCAGATACGCAGTATTTT.

The chain combines TRBV28 with TRBJ2-5, with D possibly TRBD2 on 5 matching bases. V was trimmed by 10 bases and J by 4 bases, leaving 13 bases between them. Germline V gives CDR1 MDHEN, CDR2 SYDVKM. The CDR3 is 12 amino acids. The CDR3 region has the DNA TGTGCCACATTCAGCCGGGGAGAGACCCAGTACTTC. This codes for CATFSRGETQYF.

This clone was detected once. This rearrangement joins TRBV25-1 to TRBJ2-7, with unresolved D. Germline V CDR1 and CDR2: MGHDK, SYGVNS. The CDR3 loop spans 12 amino acids. CDR3 sequence reads: CASVGDSYEQYF. In DNA form, the CDR3 reads TGTGCGTCGGTCGGTGACTCCTACGAGCAGTACTTC.

The rearrangement uses TRBV5-1 and TRBJ2-5, with 10 bases lining up with TRBD2. J lost 5 bases, V lost 3 bases, and 10 bases had no gene match. This CDR3 is built from 16 residues. Looked up from germline, CDR1 is SGHRS and CDR2 is YFSETQ. This CDR3 is CASSYGTSETPETQYF. CDR3 DNA: TGCGCCAGCAGCTACGGGACTAGCGAGACCCCGGAGACCCAGTACTTC.

This clone was counted once. The chain links TRBV21-1 to TRBJ1-2. TRBV21-1 is flagged as a pseudogene. This CDR3 is built from 15 residues. CDR3 region: CASSNLPRRVYGYTF. The DNA for the CDR3 is TGTGCCAGCAGCAATTTGCCGAGGAGGGTCTATGGCTACACCTTC.

The rearrangement joins TRBV19 to TRBJ1-5; a weak D match, TRBD1 (6 bases). The CDR3 is 17 residues long. Looked up from germline, CDR1 is LNHDA and CDR2 is SQIVND (reference sequence). V lost 3 bases and J 6 bases, leaving 21 bases between the germline ends. CDR3 DNA sequence: TGTGCCAGTAGTATTCGGCGGGGGCAGGAAGGCGGTCAGCCCCAGCATTTT. This gives the protein CASSIRRGQEGGQPQHF. Full variable domain (outside the CDR3, taken from reference TRBV19 and TRBJ1-5): DGGITQSPKYLFRKEGQNVTLSCEQNLNHDAMYWYRQDPGQGLRLIYYSQIVNDFQKGDIAEGYSVSREKKESFPLTVTSAQKNPTAFYLCASSIRRGQEGGQPQHFGDGTRLSIL.

This chain uses TRBV6-1 with TRBJ2-3; tentative D call: TRBD1 (8 bases). Per the germline V gene, CDR1 is MNHNS and CDR2 is SASEGT. Trimming shortened V by 3 bases and J by 5 bases, and 15 bases separated the two germline ends. The CDR3 consists of 15 residues. The CDR3 protein is CASSDSTGGGDTQYF. The CDR3 bases are TGTGCCAGCAGTGACTCCACAGGGGGGGGAGATACGCAGTATTTT.

The chain is built from TRBV9 and TRBJ2-3; a weak D match, TRBD2 (5 bases). Trimming shortened V by 0 bases and J by 7 bases, and 9 bases separated the two germline ends. The CDR3 has 13 amino acids. The germline CDR1 and CDR2 sequences are SGDLS and YYNGEE. CDR3 nucleotide sequence: TGTGCCAGCAGCGTAGGAGGAGGAAATACGCAGTATTTT. Translation: CASSVGGGNTQYF.

The chain couples TRBV4-1 to TRBJ2-3, with TRBD2 matching over 9 bases. V trimming: 1 base; J trimming: 1 base; junction bases outside the gene matches: 9. This CDR3 has 18 amino acids. Per the germline V gene, CDR1 is MGHRA and CDR2 is YSYEKL. The CDR3 coding sequence is TGCGCCAGCAGCCAAGTCTTTGGACTAGCGAGACGCACAGATACGCAGTATTTT. It specifies CASSQVFGLARRTDTQYF.

The chain combines TRBV2 with TRBJ1-4; possible D gene TRBD1, 5 bases. Germline V gene sequence: CDR1 SNHLY, CDR2 FYNNEI. Trimming took off 5 bases at V and 0 bases at J, with 10 bases between the two ends. This CDR3 has 15 residues. The CDR3 nucleotides are TGTGCCAGCAGTCCAGGGCTAGCAACTAATGAAAAACTGTTTTTT. Its protein is CASSPGLATNEKLFF. Based on the CDR3 plus reference TRBV2 and TRBJ1-4, the full variable domain is EPEVTQTPSHQVTQMGQEVILRCVPISNHLYFYWYRQILGQKVEFLVSFYNNEISEKSEIFDDQFSVERPDGSNFTLKIRSTKLEDSAMYFCASSPGLATNEKLFFGSGTQLSVL.

J is TRBJ1-3 and V is TRBV6-5; unclear D gene. The CDR3 runs to 14 residues. V was pared by 8 bases and J by 0 bases, with 11 bases between. Germline-derived CDR1 and CDR2 are MNHEY and SVGAGI. The CDR3, as DNA: TGTGCCAGCCGGTCGTACGGCTCTGGAAACACCATATATTTT. Protein product: CASRSYGSGNTIYF.

This clone was seen a handful of times. The rearrangement links TRBV2 to TRBJ1-1, with 8 bases aligning to TRBD1. CDR3 length: 12 amino acids. V was clipped by 6 bases and J by 6 bases; unmatched bases: 3. The V gene's germline CDR1 is SNHLY and CDR2 FYNNEI. The CDR3 nucleotides are TGTGCCAGCAGGACAGGGGACTCTGAAGCTTTCTTT. This gives the protein CASRTGDSEAFF.

The V gene is TRBV27, the J gene TRBJ2-3; a possible D gene is TRBD2 (5 bases). The CDR3 length is 15 residues. V lost 8 bases to trimming and J lost 2 bases, with 17 bases between them. Germline CDR1 and CDR2: MNHEY and SMNVEV (reference sequence). CDR3 nucleotide sequence: TGTGCCAGCGCCTACTCGGGATCTAACACAGATACGCAGTATTTT. As protein: CASAYSGSNTDTQYF.

The chain combines TRBV9 with TRBJ2-6, with D possibly being TRBD1 (5 bases). The V gene's germline CDR1 is SGDLS and CDR2 YYNGEE. This CDR3 is 17 amino acids long. The V gene lost 3 bases and the J gene lost 0 bases, with 13 bases spanning the gap. The CDR3 nucleotides are TGTGCCAGCAGCGCCCTGGACACCCGCTCTGGGGCCAACGTCCTGACTTTC. Translated, it gives CASSALDTRSGANVLTF.

Notes on this clone: One end of the junction fails to match germline, which may point to a read error. The chain has TRBV7-7 and TRBJ2-5, with D uncertain. In germline, CDR1 is SSHAT, CDR2 FNYEAQ (reference sequence). The CDR3 consists of 15 residues. The CDR3 loop is CASSLEPRSQETQYF. The DNA for the CDR3 is TGTGCTAGCAGCTTAGAGCCCCGTTCCCAAGAGACCCAGTACTTC.

This chain uses TRBV5-5 with TRBJ2-2; 7 bases map to TRBD2. The trim removed 4 bases at V and 3 bases at J, leaving 6 bases unmatched. From germline, CDR1 is SGHKS and CDR2 YYEKEE (reference sequence). The CDR3 is 15 amino acids. CDR3 bases: TGTGCCAGCAGCGGAGTGGGAGGGGACACCGGGGAGCTGTTTTTT. It is translated as CASSGVGGDTGELFF.

This chain uses TRBV9 with TRBJ2-7; the D is unclear. V lost 3 bases and J 6 bases, leaving 13 bases between the germline ends. Germline CDR1 is SGDLS and CDR2 is YYNGEE. CDR3 length: 13 amino acids. The CDR3 DNA reads TGTGCCAGCAGCGCGAGGCTGGTGGGCGAGCAGTACTTC. Translated, it gives CASSARLVGEQYF.

The chain couples TRBV5-1 to TRBJ2-3; 9 bases align to TRBD1. Germline assignment: CDR1 SGHRS and CDR2 YFSETQ. The trim removed 3 bases at V and 2 bases at J, leaving 7 bases unmatched. The CDR3 sequence is 16 residues long. The CDR3 DNA is TGCGCCAGCAGCTCCGGGACAGGGACAGTCACAGATACGCAGTATTTT. This translates into CASSSGTGTVTDTQYF.